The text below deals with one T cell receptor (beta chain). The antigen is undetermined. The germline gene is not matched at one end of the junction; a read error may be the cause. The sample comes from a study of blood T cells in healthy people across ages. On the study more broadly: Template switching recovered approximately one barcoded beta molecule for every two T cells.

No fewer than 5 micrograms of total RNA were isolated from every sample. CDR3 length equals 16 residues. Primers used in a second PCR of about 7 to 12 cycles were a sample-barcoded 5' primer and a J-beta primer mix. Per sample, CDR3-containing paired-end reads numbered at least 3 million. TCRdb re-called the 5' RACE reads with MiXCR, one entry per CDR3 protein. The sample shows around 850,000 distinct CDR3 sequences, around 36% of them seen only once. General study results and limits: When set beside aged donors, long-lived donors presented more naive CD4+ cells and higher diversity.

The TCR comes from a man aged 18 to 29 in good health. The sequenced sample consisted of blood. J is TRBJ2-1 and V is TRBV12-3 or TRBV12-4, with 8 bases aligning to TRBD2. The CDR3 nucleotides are TGTGCCGGCAGTGGGTACGGGGGGGCCCAGACCAATGAGCAGTTCTTC. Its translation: CAGSGYGGAQTNEQFF.